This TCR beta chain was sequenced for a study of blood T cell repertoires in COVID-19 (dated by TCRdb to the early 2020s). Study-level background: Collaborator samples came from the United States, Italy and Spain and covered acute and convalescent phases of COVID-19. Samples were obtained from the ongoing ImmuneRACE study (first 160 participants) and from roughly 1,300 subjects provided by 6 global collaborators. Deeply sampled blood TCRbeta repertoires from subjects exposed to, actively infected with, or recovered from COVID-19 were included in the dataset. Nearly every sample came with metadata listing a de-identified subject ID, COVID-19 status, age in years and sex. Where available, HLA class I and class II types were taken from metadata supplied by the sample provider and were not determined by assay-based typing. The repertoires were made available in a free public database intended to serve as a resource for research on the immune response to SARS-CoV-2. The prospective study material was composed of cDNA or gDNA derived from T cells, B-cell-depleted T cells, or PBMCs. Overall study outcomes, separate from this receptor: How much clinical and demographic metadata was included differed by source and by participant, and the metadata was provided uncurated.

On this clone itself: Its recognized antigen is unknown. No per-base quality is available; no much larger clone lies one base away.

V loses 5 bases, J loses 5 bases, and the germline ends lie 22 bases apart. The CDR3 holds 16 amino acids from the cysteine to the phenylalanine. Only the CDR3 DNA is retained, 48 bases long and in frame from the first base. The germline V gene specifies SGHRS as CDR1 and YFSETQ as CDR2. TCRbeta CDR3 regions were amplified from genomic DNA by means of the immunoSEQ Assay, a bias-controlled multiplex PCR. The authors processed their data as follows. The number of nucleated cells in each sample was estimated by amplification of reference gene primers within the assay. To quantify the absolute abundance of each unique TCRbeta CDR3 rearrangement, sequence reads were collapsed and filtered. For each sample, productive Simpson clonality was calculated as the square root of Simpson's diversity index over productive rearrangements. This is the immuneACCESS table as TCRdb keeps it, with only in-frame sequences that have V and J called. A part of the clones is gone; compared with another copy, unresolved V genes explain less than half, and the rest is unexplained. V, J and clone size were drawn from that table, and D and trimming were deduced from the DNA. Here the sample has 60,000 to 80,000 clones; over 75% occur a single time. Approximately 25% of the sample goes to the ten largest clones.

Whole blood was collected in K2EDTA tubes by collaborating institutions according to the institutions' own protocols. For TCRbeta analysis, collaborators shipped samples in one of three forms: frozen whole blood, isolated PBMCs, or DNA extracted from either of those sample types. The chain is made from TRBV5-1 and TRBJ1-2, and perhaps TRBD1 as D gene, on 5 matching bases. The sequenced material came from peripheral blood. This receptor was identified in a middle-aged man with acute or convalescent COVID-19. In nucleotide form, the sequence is TGCGCCAGCAGGCAAGCGGCGGGGGGGAGGCCATATGGCTACACCTTC. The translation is CASRQAAGGRPYGYTF.